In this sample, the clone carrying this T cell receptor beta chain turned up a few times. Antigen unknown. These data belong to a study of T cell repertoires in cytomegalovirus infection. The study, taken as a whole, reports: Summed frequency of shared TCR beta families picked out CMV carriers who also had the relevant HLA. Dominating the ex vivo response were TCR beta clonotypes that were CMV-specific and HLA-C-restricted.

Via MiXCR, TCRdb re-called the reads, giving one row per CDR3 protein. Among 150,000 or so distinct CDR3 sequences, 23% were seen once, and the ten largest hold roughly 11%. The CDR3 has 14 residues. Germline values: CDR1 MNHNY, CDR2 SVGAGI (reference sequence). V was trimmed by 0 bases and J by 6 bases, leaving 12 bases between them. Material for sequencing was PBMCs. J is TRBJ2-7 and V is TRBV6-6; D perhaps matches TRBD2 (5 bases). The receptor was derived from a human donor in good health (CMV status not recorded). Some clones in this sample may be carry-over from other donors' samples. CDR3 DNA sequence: TGTGCCAGCAGTTACTCGACGGAGGCAGGCGAGCAGTACTTC. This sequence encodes CASSYSTEAGEQYF.